This paragraph reports one T cell receptor beta chain. This clone showed up just a few times. Its target antigen remains unknown. No base qualities exist here, and no much larger clone lies one base off it. The sample originates from a study of T cell responses to AZD1222 COVID-19 vaccine (dated by TCRdb to 2020 to 2023). Background on the whole study: TCR sequencing covered about 230 trial participants: nearly 210 given two doses of AZD1222 and 26 given two doses of MenACWY control vaccine. Trial participants were enrolled by age into subgroups of 18-55, 56-69 and 70-plus years, and roughly 150, 30 and 60 TCR-sequenced participants, respectively, were included in these subgroups.

Reading the label with the study, this specimen's time point is: about 28 days (+/-7) after the second vaccine dose. The treatment or condition label on this specimen signifies: meningococcal conjugate vaccine given as trial control. Vaccinee samples were obtained from the UK trials COV001 and COV002, which included a single-blind randomized controlled phase 2/3 trial of AZD1222 (ChAdOx1 nCoV-19) in healthy adults. Trial participant PBMC samples were collected at day 0 and day 28 after the second dose for TCRbeta chain sequencing. What the work shows at the level of the full study, not this receptor alone: Nearly half of unique spike-specific TCRs reportedly recognized epitopes outside regions mutated in the B.1.351 and B.1.1.7 variants. Conclusions about previously exposed vaccinees are limited, since just 6 or 7 AZD1222 recipients were seropositive for SARS-CoV-2 at baseline. Spike-specific TCR breadth and depth rose significantly after two AZD1222 doses compared with day 0 and with MenACWY recipients. In the small 56-69-year group, the increase in depth fell short of significance, most likely because of low power. Most participants were white British and females outnumbered males, and the authors suggested that clonal diversity may have been underestimated. The whole spike protein was spanned by vaccine-associated CD4 TCRs, and dominant responses were seen in regions 160-218 and 743-854. Because no samples from the day 14 peak response were available, repertoires could be characterized only after the peak T cell response.

The CDR3 regions of human TCRbeta chains were analyzed by immunosequencing. For the original study's pipeline: Repertoire TCRs were matched against a reference library of SARS-CoV-2-specific TCRs generated with the MIRA antigen-specificity platform. Breadth meant the fraction of unique TCRs that were SARS-CoV-2-associated, whereas depth meant the fraction of total T cells that were SARS-CoV-2-associated. Using the MIRA data, each spike-specific TCR was mapped to the spike region that the TCR reacts to and placed in a CD4 or CD8 class. Log10-transformed breadth and depth values were compared by one-way ANOVA with Sidak's multiple comparisons tests. The source is immuneACCESS, and TCRdb retained only in-frame sequences with V and J called. Part of the clones is not carried over; for the studies checked, unresolved V genes explain less than half of this, and the remainder is unexplained. That table supplies the V and J calls and clone size; D and trimming were determined from the DNA. This sample is represented by approximately 150,000 clones; around 90% of them were singletons. The biggest ten clones account for 4% to 4.5% of the sample.

Its CDR3 holds 15 amino acids, cysteine through phenylalanine. The sequence is cut down to CDR3 DNA, 45 bases in frame from base 1. The germline V gene specifies MNHEY as CDR1 and SVGAGI as CDR2. V loses 0 bases of germline sequence and J loses 3 bases, and the interval between the two ends is 11 bases. The clonotype comes from an adult who received the MenACWY meningococcal vaccine as a control. Here the chain combines TRBV6-5 and TRBJ1-2; TRBD1 is a weak D gene call, 6 bases matching. Source: peripheral blood, taken 28 days after the second dose of the MenACWY control vaccine. The base sequence is TGTGCCAGCAGTTACTCGGTGGCAGGGGACTATGGCTACACCTTC. Translated, this gives CASSYSVAGDYGYTF.